The 18 T cell receptor beta chains below come from one sample, sequenced in a study of T-cell reconstitution after alpha-beta-depleted transplantation in children. The library targeted TCRbeta and was prepared with unique molecular identifiers. TCRdb re-called the PCR reads through MiXCR, storing one row per CDR3 protein. Found here are hundreds of thousands of distinct CDR3 sequences, 13% of them singletons; the top ten hold 0.79%. The specimen comprised PBMCs, sampled before TCRalphabeta/CD19-depleted stem cell transplant. All receptors derive from a girl aged 2 to 9 with congenital amegakaryocytic thrombocytopenia, due to receive a stem cell transplant.

V and J are TRBV12-3 or TRBV12-4 and TRBJ1-4; D is ambiguous. CDR3 length equals 15 residues. Trimming stripped 6 bases from V and 0 bases from J, with 11 bases between. CDR3 sequence reads: CASSPKQPTNEKLFF. In DNA, the CDR3 is TGTGCCAGCAGCCCGAAACAGCCAACTAATGAAAAACTGTTTTTT.

Many counts were recorded for this clonotype. The chain is built from TRBV20-1 and TRBJ2-1; no clear D gene. The V gene lost 5 bases and the J gene lost 5 bases, with 16 bases spanning the gap. CDR1 is DFQATT and CDR2 is SNEGSKA in the germline V gene (reference sequence). CDR3 length equals 14 residues. CDR3 residues: CSAPLWGSNNEQFF. The CDR3 bases are TGCAGTGCTCCGTTGTGGGGATCCAACAATGAGCAGTTCTTC.

The rearrangement links TRBV20-1 to TRBJ2-3; 10 bases match TRBD2. Looked up from germline, CDR1 is DFQATT and CDR2 is SNEGSKA (reference sequence). Trimming took 2 bases from V and 7 from J; bases not matched to a gene: 9. The CDR3 length is 15 residues. CDR3 nucleotide sequence: TGCAGTGCTAGACCTAGCGGGAGAAGGTTGAATACGCAGTATTTT. It translates to CSARPSGRRLNTQYF.

CDR3 loop: CSALTVNTEAFF. For the CDR3, the DNA is TGCAGTGCTCTTACAGTTAACACTGAAGCTTTCTTT. V is TRBV20-1 and J is TRBJ1-1; no clear D gene. Trimming took 5 bases from V and 2 from J, leaving 9 bases between them. Germline CDR1 DFQATT, CDR2 SNEGSKA (reference sequence). This CDR3 comprises 12 residues.

This clonotype was detected only a few times. The V and J genes are TRBV25-1 and TRBJ2-5; D not certain. The CDR3 consists of 15 residues. Germline V gene sequence: CDR1 MGHDK, CDR2 SYGVNS. V lost 3 bases and J lost 10, with 21 bases in between. The CDR3 spells CASSEGWQRLGNQYF. The CDR3 DNA is TGTGCCAGCAGTGAGGGTTGGCAACGGCTGGGGAACCAGTACTTC.

J is TRBJ1-1 and V is TRBV5-1; no definite D call. Trimming shortened V by 5 bases and J by 5 bases, and 13 bases separated the two germline ends. The V gene's germline CDR1 is SGHRS and CDR2 YFSETQ. CDR3 length: 13 amino acids. Here the CDR3 reads CASSIGPSTEAFF. The CDR3 region has the DNA TGCGCCAGCAGTATAGGACCAAGTACTGAAGCTTTCTTT. The full variable domain, its missing parts supplied by reference TRBV5-1 and TRBJ1-1, is KAGVTQTPRYLIKTRGQQVTLSCSPISGHRSVSWYQQTPGQGLQFLFEYFSETQRNKGNFPGRFSGRQFSNSRSEMNVSTLELGDSALYLCASSIGPSTEAFFGQGTRLTVV.

The table lists this clonotype with a few counts. The chain recombines TRBV4-1 with TRBJ1-2; 8 bases are shared with TRBD1. The V gene's germline CDR1 is MGHRA and CDR2 YSYEKL. With V trimmed by 2 bases and J by 4 bases, 3 bases remained unmatched. The CDR3 totals 14 residues. CDR3 DNA: TGCGCCAGCAGCCAAAGACAGGGGACCTATGGCTACACCTTC. Protein sequence: CASSQRQGTYGYTF.

This clonotype has more than one count but fewer than ten. This chain joins TRBV6-5 and TRBJ2-2, with D unclear. The CDR3 length is 11 residues. V lost 9 bases and J lost 9, with 11 bases in between. Looked up from germline, CDR1 is MNHEY and CDR2 is SVGAGI. The CDR3 nucleotides read TGTGCCAGTCGGAGAGGCTGGGAGCTGTTTTTT. The encoded protein is CASRRGWELFF.

As concerns this clonotype: A far bigger clonotype differs at one base, so this is likely a read error. The rearrangement uses TRBV11-2 and TRBJ2-3; TRBD2 agrees at 7 bases. Looked up from germline, CDR1 is SGHAT and CDR2 is FQNNGV. This CDR3 comprises 15 residues. Trimming took 5 bases from V and 0 from J; bases not matched to a gene: 5. CDR3 in DNA: TGTGCCAGCAGCCCCGGGACTATGAGCACAGATACGCAGTATTTT. It translates to CASSPGTMSTDTQYF.

This clonotype was recorded many times. The chain is built from TRBV6-5 and TRBJ2-3, with D possibly matching TRBD1 (6 bases). Looked up from germline, CDR1 is MNHEY and CDR2 is SVGAGI. V was clipped by 6 bases and J by 4 bases, with 8 bases between them. The CDR3 covers 12 residues. In DNA form, the CDR3 reads TGTGCCAGCAGAAACAGGGCAGATACGCAGTATTTT. Translation gives CASRNRADTQYF.

V and J are TRBV12-3 or TRBV12-4 and TRBJ1-2; TRBD1 matches 10 bases. V shed 9 bases and J 8 bases; nucleotides not matched to a gene: 12. This CDR3 region has 14 residues. The CDR3 DNA follows: TGTGCCAGTACCGGGGACAGGGGAGTCTCCGGCTACACCTTC. Translating it yields CASTGDRGVSGYTF.

This clonotype has a count of ten or more. The chain's CDR3 is CASSLNIQYF. CDR3 nucleotides: TGCGCCAGCAGCTTGAACATTCAGTACTTC. The chain joins TRBV5-1 to TRBJ2-4; D not certain. The germline gives CDR1 SGHRS, CDR2 YFSETQ. V lost 1 base and J 7 bases, leaving 0 bases between the germline ends. The CDR3 consists of 10 residues. The whole variable domain, filled in from reference TRBV5-1 and TRBJ2-4, reads KAGVTQTPRYLIKTRGQQVTLSCSPISGHRSVSWYQQTPGQGLQFLFEYFSETQRNKGNFPGRFSGRQFSNSRSEMNVSTLELGDSALYLCASSLNIQYFGAGTRLSVL.

The chain uses TRBV5-1 and TRBJ1-2; unclear D gene. The CDR3 runs to 14 residues. The germline V and J ends were trimmed by 2 bases and 3 bases, with 11 bases remaining between them. Germline lookup yields CDR1 SGHRS and CDR2 YFSETQ. The CDR3 nucleotides are TGCGCCAGCAGCTTTACAGATAACGACTATGGCTACACCTTC. Encoded protein: CASSFTDNDYGYTF.

The sample holds many counts of this clonotype. V usage is TRBV29-1 and J usage is TRBJ2-3; D is unresolved. Trimming cost V 4 bases and J 4 bases, with 9 bases left between them. CDR1 is SQVTM and CDR2 is ANQGSEA in the germline V gene. The CDR3 totals 12 residues. CDR3 amino acids: CSVVRESDTQYF. Here the CDR3 DNA reads TGCAGCGTTGTTCGAGAGTCAGATACGCAGTATTTT.

V is TRBV19 and J is TRBJ2-3; possible D gene TRBD2, 5 bases. The CDR3 is made up of 15 amino acids. Trimming removed 3 bases at V and 0 bases at J, with 10 bases between. Looked up from germline, CDR1 is LNHDA and CDR2 is SQIVND (reference sequence). CDR3 DNA: TGTGCCAGTAGTATGGGAGCAGCAAGCACAGATACGCAGTATTTT. Translating it yields CASSMGAASTDTQYF.

V is TRBV5-1 and J is TRBJ2-5; tentative D call: TRBD2 (6 bases). V was clipped by 4 bases and J by 1 base, with 14 bases between them. The CDR3 spans 15 residues. Germline-derived CDR1 and CDR2 are SGHRS and YFSETQ. The CDR3 coding sequence is TGCGCCAGCAGCCCCATCCGGGGGTCCCAAGAGACCCAGTACTTC. Translating it yields CASSPIRGSQETQYF.

This clonotype was observed at least ten times. The rearrangement uses TRBV6-1 and TRBJ2-2; D uncertain. Germline V gives CDR1 MNHNS, CDR2 SASEGT. V dropped 6 bases and J dropped 4 bases, with 12 bases sitting between them. The CDR3 spans 14 residues. In nucleotides, the CDR3 is TGTGCCAGCAGCCGTAGAGAGGTCACCGGGGAGCTGTTTTTT. This gives the protein CASSRREVTGELFF.

This clonotype was seen many times. The chain is built from TRBV29-1 and TRBJ2-7; TRBD2 matches 10 bases. This CDR3 is 12 amino acids long. Losses at the gene ends were 4 bases for V and 3 bases for J; bases not matched to a gene: 0. Per germline, CDR1 SQVTM and CDR2 ANQGSEA. The CDR3 DNA reads as TGCAGCGTTGGGACTAGCGGCTACGAGCAGTACTTC. Its protein is CSVGTSGYEQYF.